This entry lists 13 T cell receptor beta chains sequenced from one sample in a study of blood T cell repertoires in COVID-19. Repertoires were generated with immunoSEQ multiplex PCR, while TCRdb's copy carries only in-frame clones and drops some. The sample lists hundreds of thousands of clones, roughly 86% seen once, with about 8.4% in the top ten. Sequencing used PBMCs or T cells enriched from blood (not recorded which). The receptors come from a woman in her 30s who had recovered from COVID-19.

The gene calls are TRBV13 and TRBJ1-1; D is perhaps TRBD1 (5 bases). Trimming removed 4 bases from V and 2 bases from J, with 17 bases in between. Germline V lookup: CDR1 PRHDT, CDR2 FYEKMQ (reference sequence). This CDR3 is built from 16 residues. The CDR3 nucleotides read TGTGCCAGCAGCTCCCCCCGATGGCGGGGCAACACTGAAGCTTTCTTT. Translating gives CASSSPRWRGNTEAFF.

This clone was seen a few times. This chain links TRBV15 with TRBJ1-3; D is uncertain. The germline V gene has CDR1 LNHNV and CDR2 YYDKDF (reference sequence). The germline V and J ends were trimmed by 2 bases and 0 bases, with 11 bases remaining between them. This CDR3 has 16 residues. The CDR3 DNA follows: TGTGCCACCAGCAGAATGGGCAAGAGCTCTGGAAACACCATATATTTT. This encodes CATSRMGKSSGNTIYF.

J is TRBJ1-2 and V is TRBV28; no clear D gene. Germline values: CDR1 MDHEN, CDR2 SYDVKM. V was cut by 3 bases and J by 1 base, with 9 bases left in between. This CDR3 region has 14 residues. CDR3 coding DNA: TGTGCCAGCAGTTTTTCCACAGATAACTATGGCTACACCTTC. Translating it yields CASSFSTDNYGYTF.

The chain has TRBV12-3 or TRBV12-4 and TRBJ2-7, with 8 bases lining up with TRBD1. V shed 3 bases and J 5 bases; nucleotides not matched to a gene: 3. The CDR3 has 13 amino acids. DNA for the CDR3: TGTGCCAGCAGTTTCGACAGGGGCCACGAGCAGTACTTC. It encodes CASSFDRGHEQYF.

This sequence joins TRBV9 and TRBJ1-4, with 7 bases identical to TRBD1. CDR1 is SGDLS and CDR2 is YYNGEE in the germline V gene. The CDR3 has 15 residues. With V trimmed by 2 bases and J by 2 bases, 3 bases remained unmatched. The CDR3 is CASSVVTGTNEKLFF. The DNA for the CDR3 is TGTGCCAGCAGCGTGGTGACAGGGACTAATGAAAAACTGTTTTTT. The full variable domain, its missing parts supplied by reference TRBV9 and TRBJ1-4, is DSGVTQTPKHLITATGQRVTLRCSPRSGDLSVYWYQQSLDQGLQFLIQYYNGEERAKGNILERFSAQQFPDLHSELNLSSLELGDSALYFCASSVVTGTNEKLFFGSGTQLSVL.

The chain couples TRBV7-9 to TRBJ2-7; D is undetermined. Germline CDR1 reads SEHNR; CDR2 reads FQNEAQ (reference sequence). This CDR3 region has 12 residues. V lost 5 bases and J 0 bases, leaving 5 bases between the germline ends. CDR3 DNA sequence: TGTGCCAGCAGCCCCCTCTCCTACGAGCAGTACTTC. Its translation: CASSPLSYEQYF.

The rearrangement uses TRBV7-8 and TRBJ1-6; possibly TRBD1 for D (6 bases). The V end was cut by 1 base, the J end by 6 bases, with 7 bases between. Looked up from germline, CDR1 is SGHVS and CDR2 is FQNEAQ. CDR3 length equals 14 residues. The CDR3 loop reads CASSLGTVNSPLHF. CDR3 in DNA: TGTGCCAGCAGCTTAGGGACAGTTAATTCACCCCTCCACTTT.

V and J are TRBV6-6 and TRBJ1-1, with 8 bases matching TRBD1. V lost 7 bases and J lost 1; bases outside the gene matches: 5. CDR3 length equals 14 residues. Germline CDR1 reads MNHNY; CDR2 reads SVGAGI (reference sequence). For the CDR3, the DNA is TGTGCCAGCACCCTAGGACAGGGGAACACTGAAGCTTTCTTT. It encodes CASTLGQGNTEAFF.

The rearrangement links TRBV14 to TRBJ1-2; the D is unclear. The germline V and J ends were trimmed by 0 bases and 8 bases, with 7 bases remaining between them. The CDR3 runs 12 residues. Looked up from germline, CDR1 is SGHDN and CDR2 is FVKESK. Here the CDR3 reads CASSQDFGGYTF. The DNA of the CDR3 is TGTGCCAGCAGCCAAGATTTCGGGGGCTACACCTTC.

This chain connects TRBV6-5 to TRBJ1-6; TRBD1 aligns across 9 bases. J lost 8 bases, V lost 7 bases, and 6 bases had no gene match. From germline, CDR1 is MNHEY and CDR2 SVGAGI. This CDR3 comprises 14 residues. The CDR3 nucleotides read TGTGCCAGCACCCCGGGACAGGGTTATTCACCCCTCCACTTT. This sequence encodes CASTPGQGYSPLHF.

The CDR3 region has the DNA TGTGCCTGGAGTGTGGGGCGGCTTGATCAGCCCCAGCATTTT. Translation: CAWSVGRLDQPQHF. The chain employs TRBV30 and TRBJ1-5; a possible D gene is TRBD1 (5 bases). Trimming took 0 bases from V and 5 from J, leaving 11 bases between them. This CDR3 region has 14 residues. In germline, CDR1 is GTSNPN, CDR2 SVGIG (reference sequence).

The V gene is TRBV15, the J gene TRBJ2-2, with D perhaps matching TRBD1 (5 bases). Between the trimmed V and J ends, which lost 0 bases and 8 bases, there was a span of 13 bases. Per the germline V gene, CDR1 is LNHNV and CDR2 is YYDKDF (reference sequence). This CDR3 contains 15 residues. Here the CDR3 DNA reads TGTGCCACCAGCAGAGATCAGGGTTCGCGGGGGGAGCTGTTTTTT. The encoded protein is CATSRDQGSRGELFF.

This rearrangement joins TRBV10-1 to TRBJ2-3; 11 bases line up with TRBD2. Germline loops: CDR1 WNHNN, CDR2 SYGVQD (reference sequence). Trimming at V came to 0 bases and at J to 5 bases, leaving 13 bases not matched to a gene. The CDR3 totals 19 residues. CDR3 loop: CASSESGAILAGDKDTQYF. Written as DNA, the CDR3 is TGCGCCAGCAGTGAGTCGGGGGCCATACTAGCGGGAGACAAAGATACGCAGTATTTT.